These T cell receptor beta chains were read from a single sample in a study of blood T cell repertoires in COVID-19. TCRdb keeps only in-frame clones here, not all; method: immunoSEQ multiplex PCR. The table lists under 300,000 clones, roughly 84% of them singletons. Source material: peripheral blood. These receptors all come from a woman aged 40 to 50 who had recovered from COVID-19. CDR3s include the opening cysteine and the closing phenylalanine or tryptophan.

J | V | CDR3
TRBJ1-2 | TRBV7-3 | CASSEPGQGANGYTF
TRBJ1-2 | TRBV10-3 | CAISDNRDRGRGYTF
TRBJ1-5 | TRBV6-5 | CASRPSFGGNQPQHF
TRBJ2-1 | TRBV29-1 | CSVESLRGAGSNEQFF
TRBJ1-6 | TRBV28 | CASNRGELWSPLHF
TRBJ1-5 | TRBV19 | CASSAAPVQGYSNQPQHF
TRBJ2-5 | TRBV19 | CASSIVGLARQETQYF
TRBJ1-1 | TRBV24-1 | CATSDGGGKTEAFF
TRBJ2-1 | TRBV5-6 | CASSFSGSAHEQFF
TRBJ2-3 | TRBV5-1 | CASSLVSGKLADTQYF
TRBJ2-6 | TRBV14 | CASSRRVGSLSGANVLTF
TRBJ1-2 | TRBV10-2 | CASSELWQRYGYTF
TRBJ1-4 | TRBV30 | CAWSQARVNEKLFF
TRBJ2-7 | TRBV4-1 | CASSQGARHTYEQYF
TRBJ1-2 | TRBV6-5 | CASSYARGNYGYTF
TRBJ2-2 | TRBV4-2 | CASSPHFQGATGELFF
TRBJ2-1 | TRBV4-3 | CASSQLASGRVREQFF
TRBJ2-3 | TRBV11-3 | CASSQGTGAFTDTQYF
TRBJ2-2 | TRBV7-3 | CASSLGPTGTGELFF
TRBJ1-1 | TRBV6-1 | CASSEAPPAGTGNTEAFF
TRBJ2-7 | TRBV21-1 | CASSPGSTLYEQYF
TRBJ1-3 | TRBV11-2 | CASSLVSGQFTIYF
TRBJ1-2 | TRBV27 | CASSPTAGGNYGYTF